The 22 T cell receptor beta chains listed next were all sequenced from one sample in a study of shared clonotypes between healthy human individuals. Profiled with immunoSEQ multiplex PCR; TCRdb holds only in-frame clones, not every one. The profile shows about 2.1 million clones, around 95% of them singletons. CD45RO-negative, CCR7-positively selected cells formed the naive CD8 fraction, excluding terminally differentiated effector memory CD45RA+ cells. Sample: naive CD8+ T cells from PBMCs. The receptors derive from a young man in good health. Some clones in this sample may be carry-over from other donors' samples.

CDR3 sequence reads: CASSPGQGAASEQYF. The CDR3 DNA follows: TGTGCCAGCAGCCCGGGACAGGGGGCGGCTAGCGAGCAGTACTTC. The chain joins TRBV7-9 to TRBJ2-7, with 12 nucleotides matching TRBD1. V shed 5 bases, J shed 6 bases, and the junction held 8 bases outside the gene matches. The CDR3 is 15 amino acids. Germline V lookup: CDR1 SEHNR, CDR2 FQNEAQ (reference sequence). The full variable domain, in which reference TRBV7-9 and TRBJ2-7 provide the parts outside the CDR3, is DTGVSQNPRHKITKRGQNVTFRCDPISEHNRLYWYRQTLGQGPEFLTYFQNEAQLEKSRLLSDRFSAERPKGSFSTLEIQRTEQGDSAMYLCASSPGQGAASEQYFGPGTRLTVT.

The gene calls are TRBV5-6 and TRBJ1-2, with D perhaps matching TRBD1 (5 bases). Between the trimmed V and J ends, which lost 3 bases and 6 bases, there was a span of 12 bases. CDR3 size: 13 residues. Germline values: CDR1 SGHDT, CDR2 YYEEEE. The CDR3 nucleotides are TGTGCCAGCAGCTGGGGGACTACGGATGGCTACACCTTC. It encodes CASSWGTTDGYTF. The full variable domain, rest sourced from reference TRBV5-6 and TRBJ1-2, is DAGVTQSPTHLIKTRGQQVTLRCSPKSGHDTVSWYQQALGQGPQFIFQYYEEEERQRGNFPDRFSGHQFPNYSSELNVNALLLGDSALYLCASSWGTTDGYTFGSGTRLTVV.

The J gene is TRBJ1-1, the V gene TRBV30; no clear D. Deletions cut 4 bases from V and 1 base from J, with 7 bases between. CDR1 GTSNPN and CDR2 SVGIG come from the germline V gene (reference sequence). CDR3 size: 12 residues. For the CDR3, the DNA is TGTGCCTGGACTCCCGCGAACACTGAAGCTTTCTTT. Residues: CAWTPANTEAFF.

A single count supports this clone. The gene calls are TRBV7-9 and TRBJ2-7; TRBD2 matches at 7 bases. Trimming removed 5 bases from V and 4 bases from J; junction bases left unmatched: 14. Looked up from germline, CDR1 is SEHNR and CDR2 is FQNEAQ (reference sequence). The CDR3 loop spans 16 amino acids. In DNA, the CDR3 is TGTGCCAGCAGCCACCAGCCAAGCGGGACCTCGTACGAGCAGTACTTC. Its translation is CASSHQPSGTSYEQYF. The whole variable domain, remainder taken from reference TRBV7-9 and TRBJ2-7, is DTGVSQNPRHKITKRGQNVTFRCDPISEHNRLYWYRQTLGQGPEFLTYFQNEAQLEKSRLLSDRFSAERPKGSFSTLEIQRTEQGDSAMYLCASSHQPSGTSYEQYFGPGTRLTVT.

The chain uses TRBV5-1 and TRBJ2-5, with 13 bases matching TRBD2. Germline V gene data show CDR1 as SGHRS and CDR2 as YFSETQ. V shed 4 bases and J 0 bases; nucleotides not matched to a gene: 6. The CDR3 extends over 17 amino acids. The CDR3 loop reads CASSTTSGRAYQETQYF. The CDR3 DNA is TGCGCCAGCAGCACTACTAGCGGGAGGGCGTACCAAGAGACCCAGTACTTC.

This chain joins TRBV29-1 and TRBJ1-3, with a weak D call TRBD1 (6 bases). The germline gives CDR1 SQVTM, CDR2 ANQGSEA. CDR3 length: 14 amino acids. Trimming cost V 4 bases and J 3 bases, with 13 bases left between them. The CDR3 DNA is TGCAGCGTTGGAGAGGGGGTGTATGGAAACACCATATATTTT. Translation: CSVGEGVYGNTIYF.

The gene calls are TRBV15 and TRBJ2-4; D might be TRBD1 (6 bases). Trimming took off 3 bases at V and 4 bases at J, with 16 bases between the two ends. CDR1 and CDR2 from the germline V gene are LNHNV and YYDKDF (reference sequence). The CDR3 extends over 16 amino acids. The CDR3 is CATSSEGGPTKNIQYF. The CDR3 DNA is TGTGCCACCAGCAGCGAAGGGGGACCCACTAAAAACATTCAGTACTTC.

The chain combines TRBV7-2 with TRBJ2-7; 9 bases agree with TRBD2. Germline values: CDR1 SGHTA, CDR2 FQGNSA. CDR3 length: 16 amino acids. The V gene end was trimmed by 2 bases and the J gene end by 7 bases; junction bases not matched to a gene: 12. CDR3 nucleotides: TGTGCCAGCAGCTTATTGGCGGCGGGAGGGTTAGGTGAGCAGTACTTC. It translates to CASSLLAAGGLGEQYF.

In DNA form, the CDR3 reads TGTGCCAGCAGCAACGGACAGAGCACAGATACGCAGTATTTT. This translates into CASSNGQSTDTQYF. The genes are TRBV21-1 and TRBJ2-3; the table's D gene call, TRBD1, was not cross checked with the DNA. TRBV21-1 has pseudogene status. The CDR3 is made up of 14 amino acids.

The CDR3 loop reads CSVERVNSGNTIYF. Here the CDR3 DNA reads TGCAGCGTTGAGAGGGTGAACTCTGGAAACACCATATATTTT. The V and J genes are TRBV29-1 and TRBJ1-3; D unclear. Trimming cost V 3 bases and J 0 bases, with 9 bases left between them. The CDR3 consists of 14 residues. Germline assignment: CDR1 SQVTM and CDR2 ANQGSEA.

This chain links TRBV27 with TRBJ2-7, with a weak D call TRBD1 (6 bases). This CDR3 has 15 residues. Germline V gene data show CDR1 as MNHEY and CDR2 as SMNVEV (reference sequence). The V and J ends lost 6 bases and 3 bases respectively, with 18 bases between them. The CDR3 coding sequence is TGTGCCAGCAGCAACTACGAGGACAGTAACTACGAGCAGTACTTC. This gives the protein CASSNYEDSNYEQYF.

The chain employs TRBV7-9 and TRBJ2-1, with a tentative D call TRBD2 (6 bases). Between the trimmed V and J ends, which lost 11 bases and 3 bases, there was a span of 14 bases. This CDR3 is 13 amino acids long. Germline V gene lookup returns CDR1 SEHNR and CDR2 FQNEAQ (reference sequence). Here the CDR3 DNA reads TGTGCCGTAATAGCGGAGGTCTACAATGAGCAGTTCTTC. This encodes CAVIAEVYNEQFF.

This clone was seen more than once but under ten times. V usage is TRBV9 and J usage is TRBJ1-1, with D unclear. The CDR3 consists of 17 residues. V was cut by 3 bases and J by 4 bases, with 22 bases left in between. Germline CDR1 reads SGDLS; CDR2 reads YYNGEE. The CDR3 protein is CASSATPRVDGSTEAFF. Here the CDR3 DNA reads TGTGCCAGCAGCGCCACACCAAGGGTCGACGGTAGCACTGAAGCTTTCTTT.

The rearrangement uses TRBV9 and TRBJ2-1; TRBD2 matches at 11 bases. Germline V gives CDR1 SGDLS, CDR2 YYNGEE. The CDR3 loop spans 15 amino acids. V trimming: 0 bases; J trimming: 9 bases; junction bases outside the gene matches: 5. For the CDR3, the DNA is TGTGCCAGCAGCGTAGAGGGACTAGCGGCGGCTGAGCAGTTCTTC. Protein product: CASSVEGLAAAEQFF.

The V call is TRBV7-8, the J call TRBJ2-1; maybe TRBD2 (6 bases). With 1 base removed from V and 10 bases from J, the gap between germline ends came to 17 bases. The CDR3 sequence is 15 residues long. In germline, CDR1 is SGHVS, CDR2 FQNEAQ. The CDR3 spells CASSLGVRPAGEQFF. In DNA, the CDR3 is TGTGCCAGCAGCTTAGGTGTGCGGCCCGCGGGGGAGCAGTTCTTC.

J is TRBJ2-2 and V is TRBV7-9; D may be TRBD2 (5 bases). With 7 bases removed from V and 9 bases from J, the gap between germline ends came to 12 bases. Germline lookup yields CDR1 SEHNR and CDR2 FQNEAQ (reference sequence). This CDR3 comprises 12 residues. The CDR3 sequence is CASTRGKRELFF. CDR3 coding DNA: TGTGCCAGCACCCGAGGGAAGCGGGAGCTGTTTTTT.

This clone was recorded once. Other DNA sequences within the sample encode an identical CDR3. This sequence joins TRBV6-5 and TRBJ2-7; 10 nucleotides align to TRBD1. The length of the CDR3 is 15 residues. The germline V gene has CDR1 MNHEY and CDR2 SVGAGI. The V segment lost 5 bases and the J segment 0 bases; nucleotides outside the gene matches: 4. CDR3 nucleotides: TGTGCCAGCAGTCCACGACAGGGGGCCTCCTACGAGCAGTACTTC. This sequence encodes CASSPRQGASYEQYF.

The V and J genes are TRBV9 and TRBJ2-3; TRBD1 agrees at 8 bases. The CDR3 sequence is 15 residues long. Per the germline V gene, CDR1 is SGDLS and CDR2 is YYNGEE. The J segment lost 7 bases and the V segment lost 5 bases, leaving 12 bases of the junction unmatched. CDR3 DNA: TGTGCCAGCAGGAAGACAGGGGATGAGTGGAATACGCAGTATTTT. It yields the protein CASRKTGDEWNTQYF. The full variable domain, its missing parts supplied by reference TRBV9 and TRBJ2-3, is DSGVTQTPKHLITATGQRVTLRCSPRSGDLSVYWYQQSLDQGLQFLIQYYNGEERAKGNILERFSAQQFPDLHSELNLSSLELGDSALYFCASRKTGDEWNTQYFGPGTRLTVL.

The V call is TRBV25-1, the J call TRBJ2-5; maybe TRBD1 (6 bases). The CDR3 totals 15 residues. Germline CDR1 is MGHDK and CDR2 is SYGVNS. V shed 5 bases and J shed 4 bases, with 17 bases lying between them. The CDR3 loop reads CASSPVQGSPETQYF. For the CDR3, the DNA is TGTGCCAGCAGTCCTGTACAGGGAAGCCCAGAGACCCAGTACTTC.

This chain joins TRBV9 and TRBJ2-2; 13 positions agree with TRBD2. CDR3 size: 17 residues. The germline V gene encodes CDR1 SGDLS and CDR2 YYNGEE. Trimming removed 2 bases from V and 7 bases from J; junction bases left unmatched: 8. The DNA for the CDR3 is TGTGCCAGCAGCGTCGGAGGACTAGCGGGAGAGGACGGGGAGCTGTTTTTT. This sequence encodes CASSVGGLAGEDGELFF.

The rearrangement joins TRBV28 to TRBJ2-7, with D possibly TRBD1 on 7 matching bases. The germline gives CDR1 MDHEN, CDR2 SYDVKM. The germline V and J ends were trimmed by 3 bases and 6 bases, with 21 bases remaining between them. CDR3 length: 16 residues. The CDR3 protein is CASSFLGPYRGGEQYF. The DNA for the CDR3 is TGTGCCAGCAGTTTCCTCGGGCCTTACAGGGGAGGCGAGCAGTACTTC.

In its sample, this clone was seen once. This sequence joins TRBV2 and TRBJ2-1, with no clear D. CDR3 size: 15 residues. Looked up from germline, CDR1 is SNHLY and CDR2 is FYNNEI. Deletions cut 0 bases from V and 4 bases from J, with 10 bases between. The CDR3 here is CASSEAATAYNEQFF. DNA of the CDR3: TGTGCCAGCAGTGAAGCGGCTACTGCGTACAATGAGCAGTTCTTC.